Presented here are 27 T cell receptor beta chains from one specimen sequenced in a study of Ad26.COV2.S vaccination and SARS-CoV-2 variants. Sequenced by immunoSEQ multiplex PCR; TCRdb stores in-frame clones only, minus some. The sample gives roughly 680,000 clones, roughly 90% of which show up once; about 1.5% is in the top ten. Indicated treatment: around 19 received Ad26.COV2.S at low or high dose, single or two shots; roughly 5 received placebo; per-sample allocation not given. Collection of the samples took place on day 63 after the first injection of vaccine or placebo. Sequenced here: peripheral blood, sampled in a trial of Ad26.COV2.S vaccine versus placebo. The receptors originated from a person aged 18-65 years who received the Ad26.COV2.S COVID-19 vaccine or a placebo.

The CDR3 DNA follows: TGTGCCAGCAGTGATGGTAGCGGAAAAGAGACCCAGTACTTC. As protein: CASSDGSGKETQYF. The chain recombines TRBV6-1 with TRBJ2-5; the D gene is possibly TRBD2 (6 bases). With 3 bases removed from V and 3 bases from J, the gap between germline ends came to 11 bases. The CDR3 is made up of 14 amino acids. Germline assignment: CDR1 MNHNS and CDR2 SASEGT.

The CDR3: CASSLGQPETQYF. Written as DNA, the CDR3 is TGTGCCAGCAGCTTAGGCCAGCCGGAGACCCAGTACTTC. The V call is TRBV7-2, the J call TRBJ2-5, with D uncertain. The germline CDR1 and CDR2 sequences are SGHTA and FQGNSA. The germline V and J ends were trimmed by 1 base and 5 bases, with 8 bases remaining between them. The CDR3 runs to 13 residues.

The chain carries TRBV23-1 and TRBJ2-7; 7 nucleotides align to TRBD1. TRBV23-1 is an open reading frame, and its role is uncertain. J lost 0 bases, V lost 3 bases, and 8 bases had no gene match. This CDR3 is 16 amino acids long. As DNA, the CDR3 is TGCGCCAGCAGTCACGACCTTGACAGGGCCTCCTACGAGCAGTACTTC. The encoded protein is CASSHDLDRASYEQYF.

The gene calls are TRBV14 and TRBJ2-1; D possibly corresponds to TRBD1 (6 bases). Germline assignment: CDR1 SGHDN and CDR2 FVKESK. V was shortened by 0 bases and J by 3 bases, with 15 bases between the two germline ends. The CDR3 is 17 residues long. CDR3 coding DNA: TGTGCCAGCAGCCAAGATAGACTGGGGGCCCTCTACAATGAGCAGTTCTTC. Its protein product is CASSQDRLGALYNEQFF.

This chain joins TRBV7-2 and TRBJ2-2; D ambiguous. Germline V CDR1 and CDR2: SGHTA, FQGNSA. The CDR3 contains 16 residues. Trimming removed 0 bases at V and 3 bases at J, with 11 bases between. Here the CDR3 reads CASSLAGGVDTGELFF. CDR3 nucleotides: TGTGCCAGCAGCTTAGCCGGTGGTGTGGACACCGGGGAGCTGTTTTTT. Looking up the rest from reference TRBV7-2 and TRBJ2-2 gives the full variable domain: GAGVSQSPSNKVTEKGKDVELRCDPISGHTALYWYRQSLGQGLEFLIYFQGNSAPDKSGLPSDRFSAERTGGSVSTLTIQRTQQEDSAVYLCASSLAGGVDTGELFFGEGSRLTVL.

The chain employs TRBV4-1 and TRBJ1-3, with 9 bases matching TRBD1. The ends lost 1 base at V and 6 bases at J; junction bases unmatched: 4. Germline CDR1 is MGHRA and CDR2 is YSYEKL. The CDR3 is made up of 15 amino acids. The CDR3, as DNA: TGCGCCAGCAGCCAAGCCGGACAGGGGATAAACACCATATATTTT. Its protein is CASSQAGQGINTIYF.

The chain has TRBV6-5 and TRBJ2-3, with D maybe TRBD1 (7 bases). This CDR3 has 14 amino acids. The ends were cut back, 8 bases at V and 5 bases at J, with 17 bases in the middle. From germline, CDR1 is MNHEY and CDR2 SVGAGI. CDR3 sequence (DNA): TGTGCCAGCGGACTACAGGGGACCGGAGATACGCAGTATTTT. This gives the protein CASGLQGTGDTQYF.

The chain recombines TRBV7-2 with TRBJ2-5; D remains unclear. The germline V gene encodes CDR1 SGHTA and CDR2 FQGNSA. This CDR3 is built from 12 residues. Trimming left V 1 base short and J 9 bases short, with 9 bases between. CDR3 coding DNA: TGTGCCAGCAGCTTAGTGGGCAAGGCCCAGTACTTC. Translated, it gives CASSLVGKAQYF.

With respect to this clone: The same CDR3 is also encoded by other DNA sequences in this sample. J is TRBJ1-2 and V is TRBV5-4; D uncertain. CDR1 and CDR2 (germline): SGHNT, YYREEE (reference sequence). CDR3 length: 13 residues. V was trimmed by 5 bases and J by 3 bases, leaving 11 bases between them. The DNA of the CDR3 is TGTGCCAGCAGTTCCCGCGTCGACTATGGCTACACCTTC. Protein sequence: CASSSRVDYGYTF.

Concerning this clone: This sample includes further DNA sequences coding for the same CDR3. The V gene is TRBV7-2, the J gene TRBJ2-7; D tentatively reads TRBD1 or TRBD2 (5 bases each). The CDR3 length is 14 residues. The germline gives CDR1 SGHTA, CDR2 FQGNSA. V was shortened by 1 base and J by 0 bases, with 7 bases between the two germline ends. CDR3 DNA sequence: TGTGCCAGCAGCTTAGTTGGGGGCTCCTACGAGCAGTACTTC. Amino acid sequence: CASSLVGGSYEQYF.

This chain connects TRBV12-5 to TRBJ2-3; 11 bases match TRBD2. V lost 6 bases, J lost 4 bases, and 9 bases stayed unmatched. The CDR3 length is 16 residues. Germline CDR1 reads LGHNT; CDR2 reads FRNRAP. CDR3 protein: CASGAQVAGGADTQYF. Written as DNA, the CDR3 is TGTGCTAGTGGAGCCCAGGTAGCGGGAGGGGCAGATACGCAGTATTTT.

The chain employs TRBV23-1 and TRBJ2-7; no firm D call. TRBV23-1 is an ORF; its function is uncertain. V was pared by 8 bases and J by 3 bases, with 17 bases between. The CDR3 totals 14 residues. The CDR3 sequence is CASRSENRSYEQYF. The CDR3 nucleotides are TGCGCCAGCCGTTCGGAAAACAGAAGCTACGAGCAGTACTTC.

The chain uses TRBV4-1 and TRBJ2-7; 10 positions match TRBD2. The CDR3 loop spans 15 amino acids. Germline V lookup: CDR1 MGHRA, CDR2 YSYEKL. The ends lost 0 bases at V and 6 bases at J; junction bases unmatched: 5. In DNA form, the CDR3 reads TGCGCCAGCAGCCAAGATACAGCGGGGGGGCGCGAGCAGTACTTC. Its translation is CASSQDTAGGREQYF.

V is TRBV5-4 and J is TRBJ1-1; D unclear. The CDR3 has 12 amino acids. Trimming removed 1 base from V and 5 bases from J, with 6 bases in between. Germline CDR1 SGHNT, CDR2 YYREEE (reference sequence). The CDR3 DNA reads TGTGCCAGCAGCTTGTTAAGGACTGAAGCTTTCTTT. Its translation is CASSLLRTEAFF.

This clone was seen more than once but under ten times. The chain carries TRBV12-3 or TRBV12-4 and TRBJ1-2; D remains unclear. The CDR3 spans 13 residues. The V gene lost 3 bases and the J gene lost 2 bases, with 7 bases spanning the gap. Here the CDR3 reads CASSLPVNYGYTF. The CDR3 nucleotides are TGTGCCAGCAGTTTGCCAGTCAACTATGGCTACACCTTC.

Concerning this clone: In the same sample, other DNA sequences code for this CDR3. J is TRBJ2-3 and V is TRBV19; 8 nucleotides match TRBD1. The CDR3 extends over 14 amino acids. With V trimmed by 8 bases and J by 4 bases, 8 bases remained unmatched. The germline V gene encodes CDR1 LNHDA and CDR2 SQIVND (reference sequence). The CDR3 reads CASSSGGSPDTQYF. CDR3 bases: TGTGCCAGTTCCTCAGGGGGCAGCCCAGATACGCAGTATTTT. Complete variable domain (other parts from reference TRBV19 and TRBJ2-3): DGGITQSPKYLFRKEGQNVTLSCEQNLNHDAMYWYRQDPGQGLRLIYYSQIVNDFQKGDIAEGYSVSREKKESFPLTVTSAQKNPTAFYLCASSSGGSPDTQYFGPGTRLTVL.

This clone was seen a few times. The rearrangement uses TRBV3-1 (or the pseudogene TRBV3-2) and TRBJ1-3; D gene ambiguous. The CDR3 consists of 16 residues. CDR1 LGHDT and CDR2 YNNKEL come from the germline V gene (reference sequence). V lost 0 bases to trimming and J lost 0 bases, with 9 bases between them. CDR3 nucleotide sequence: TGTGCCAGCAGCCAAGAGGGCCGAGACTCTGGAAACACCATATATTTT. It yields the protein CASSQEGRDSGNTIYF.

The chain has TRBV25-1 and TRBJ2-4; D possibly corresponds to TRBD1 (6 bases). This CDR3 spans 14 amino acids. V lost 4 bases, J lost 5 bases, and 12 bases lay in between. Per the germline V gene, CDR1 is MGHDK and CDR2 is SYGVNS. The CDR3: CASSGLAGENIQYF. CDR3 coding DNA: TGTGCCAGCAGTGGCCTGGCAGGGGAAAACATTCAGTACTTC.

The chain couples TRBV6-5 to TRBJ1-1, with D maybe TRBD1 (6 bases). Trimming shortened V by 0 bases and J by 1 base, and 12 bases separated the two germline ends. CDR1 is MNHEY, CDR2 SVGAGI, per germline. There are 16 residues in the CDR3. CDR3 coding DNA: TGTGCCAGCAGTTACTCGAATTACAGGGCGAACACTGAAGCTTTCTTT. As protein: CASSYSNYRANTEAFF.

CDR3: CASSPTISIGGEQYF. DNA of the CDR3: TGTGCCAGCTCACCAACAATTTCCATCGGCGGCGAGCAGTACTTC. This chain links TRBV18 with TRBJ2-7, with D hard to call. Germline V gives CDR1 KGHSH, CDR2 LQKENI. This CDR3 has 15 residues. V lost 2 bases to trimming and J lost 6 bases, with 17 bases between them.

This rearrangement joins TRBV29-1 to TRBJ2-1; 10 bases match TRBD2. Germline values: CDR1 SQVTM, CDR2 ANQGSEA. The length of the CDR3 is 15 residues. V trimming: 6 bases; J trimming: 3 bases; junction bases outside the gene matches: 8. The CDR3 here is CSVEDLAGVYNEQFF. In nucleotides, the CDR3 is TGCAGCGTCGAGGACCTAGCGGGGGTCTACAATGAGCAGTTCTTC.

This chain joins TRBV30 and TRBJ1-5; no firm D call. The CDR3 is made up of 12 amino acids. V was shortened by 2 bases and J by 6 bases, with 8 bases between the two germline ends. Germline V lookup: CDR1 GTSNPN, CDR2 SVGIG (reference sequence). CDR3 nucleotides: TGTGCCTGGAGTACTCTGGGTCAGCCCCAGCATTTT. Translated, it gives CAWSTLGQPQHF.

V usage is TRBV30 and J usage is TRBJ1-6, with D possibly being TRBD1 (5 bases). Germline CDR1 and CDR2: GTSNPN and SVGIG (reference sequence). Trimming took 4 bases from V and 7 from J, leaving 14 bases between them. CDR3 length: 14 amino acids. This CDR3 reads CAWINGGRNSPLHF. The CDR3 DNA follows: TGTGCCTGGATCAATGGGGGAAGGAATTCACCCCTCCACTTT.

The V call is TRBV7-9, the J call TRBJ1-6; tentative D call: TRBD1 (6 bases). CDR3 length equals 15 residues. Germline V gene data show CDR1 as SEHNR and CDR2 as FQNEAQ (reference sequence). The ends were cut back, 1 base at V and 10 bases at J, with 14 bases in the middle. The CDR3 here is CASSLVGGAVSPLHF. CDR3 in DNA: TGTGCCAGCAGCTTAGTGGGGGGGGCGGTGTCACCCCTCCACTTT.

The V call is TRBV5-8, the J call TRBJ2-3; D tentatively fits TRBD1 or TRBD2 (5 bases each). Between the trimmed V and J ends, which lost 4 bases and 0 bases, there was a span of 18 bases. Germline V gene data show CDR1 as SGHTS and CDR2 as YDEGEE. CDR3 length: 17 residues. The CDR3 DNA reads TGTGCCAGCAGCGCCCCGGGACGCCGAAGGAGCACAGATACGCAGTATTTT. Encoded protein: CASSAPGRRRSTDTQYF.

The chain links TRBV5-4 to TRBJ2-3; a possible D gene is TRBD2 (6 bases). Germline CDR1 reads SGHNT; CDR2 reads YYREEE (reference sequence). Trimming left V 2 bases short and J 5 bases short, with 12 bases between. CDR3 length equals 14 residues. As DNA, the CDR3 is TGTGCCAGCAGCTTAGGCGGGGAAGGAGATACGCAGTATTTT. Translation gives CASSLGGEGDTQYF.

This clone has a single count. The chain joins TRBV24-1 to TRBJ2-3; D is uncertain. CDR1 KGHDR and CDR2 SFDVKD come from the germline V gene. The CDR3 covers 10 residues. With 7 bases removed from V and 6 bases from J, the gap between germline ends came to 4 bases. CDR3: CATREDTQYF. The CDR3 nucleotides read TGTGCCACCAGGGAGGATACGCAGTATTTT.